This note documents a single TCR beta chain sequence. Its matching antigen is unknown. The unexposed donors gave CD4+ T cells in about 2011-2019, prior to COVID-19. After ten to eleven days of culture, CD4+ T cells were isolated. Germline V gene data show CDR1 as SGHNT and CDR2 as YENEEA. The CDR3 has 13 amino acids. Trimming removed 3 bases from V and 5 bases from J, with 10 bases in between. Assay used: immunoSEQ multiplex PCR; TCRdb lists only in-frame clones, some missing. The table has approximately 20,000 clones, 74% seen once; the top ten hold approximately 13%. This specimen comes from a study of CD4 T cells in relation to SARS-CoV-2 and coronaviruses.

V gene TRBV11-3 combines with J gene TRBJ2-5, with no clear D. Material: CD4+ T cells from PBMCs, cultured in vitro. The receptor comes from a human donor in good health. Written as DNA, the CDR3 is TGTGCCAGCAGCTTGAATCTGAGGGAGACCCAGTACTTC. Protein: CASSLNLRETQYF.